What follows are 23 T cell receptor beta chains derived from one specimen sequenced in a study of cytotoxic CD8 clonotypes in ibrutinib-treated CLL. Method: immunoSEQ multiplex PCR; TCRdb's copy keeps in-frame clones and lacks some. The sample yields 45,000 or so clones, 45% to 60% seen once. The sequencing here drew on PBMCs, taken after 24 months of ibrutinib treatment. These receptors all stem from a human donor with chronic lymphocytic leukemia.

This chain joins TRBV5-1 and TRBJ2-7, with a tentative D call TRBD1 (6 bases). V was pared by 4 bases and J by 2 bases, with 16 bases between. CDR3 length equals 15 residues. The germline V gene has CDR1 SGHRS and CDR2 YFSETQ. CDR3 DNA sequence: TGCGCCAGCAGCGATCCTCAGGGGAATCCCTACGAGCAGTACTTC. Amino acids: CASSDPQGNPYEQYF.

This sequence joins TRBV25-1 and TRBJ1-1; D not certain. The CDR3 totals 13 residues. With 4 bases removed from V and 6 bases from J, the gap between germline ends came to 12 bases. The germline gives CDR1 MGHDK, CDR2 SYGVNS. CDR3 bases: TGTGCCAGCAGTGGGGGTATTAGTGCTGAAGCTTTCTTT. Translation gives CASSGGISAEAFF.

CDR3 nucleotide sequence: TGTGCCATCCGGGGACAGGAGTATGGCTACACCTTC. Protein: CAIRGQEYGYTF. V is TRBV6-1 and J is TRBJ1-2; 8 nucleotides align to TRBD1. This CDR3 has 12 residues. V lost 10 bases to trimming and J lost 5 bases; unmatched junction nucleotides: 6. The V gene's germline CDR1 is MNHNS and CDR2 SASEGT.

The DNA for the CDR3 is TGTGCCAGCAGCTTATGGGGGACAGGGGCCTTTCTGCTAGCTAACTATGGCTACACCTTC. It translates to CASSLWGTGAFLLANYGYTF. The J gene is TRBJ1-2, the V gene TRBV7-8; 10 bases are a match to TRBD1. The CDR3 covers 20 residues. V gave up 2 bases and J gave up 0 bases; unmatched junction bases: 15. Germline V CDR1 and CDR2: SGHVS, FQNEAQ.

The chain recombines TRBV19 with TRBJ1-1; D not certain. With 5 bases removed from V and 8 bases from J, the gap between germline ends came to 15 bases. Germline-derived CDR1 and CDR2 are LNHDA and SQIVND (reference sequence). There are 13 residues in the CDR3. The DNA for the CDR3 is TGTGCCAGTAGTCCACGGACCGTCTCAGAAGCTTTCTTT. Its protein is CASSPRTVSEAFF.

The chain uses TRBV6-1 and TRBJ2-7; D ambiguous. V shed 2 bases and J shed 0 bases, with 11 bases lying between them. Germline CDR1 reads MNHNS; CDR2 reads SASEGT. This CDR3 comprises 15 residues. As DNA, the CDR3 is TGTGCCAGCAGTGAAACGGTGTCAAGCTCCTACGAGCAGTACTTC. Translated: CASSETVSSSYEQYF.

This rearrangement joins TRBV2 to TRBJ2-5; D is unclear. Trimming removed 0 bases from V and 5 bases from J, with 4 bases in between. The CDR3 spans 12 residues. CDR1 SNHLY and CDR2 FYNNEI come from the germline V gene. DNA for the CDR3: TGTGCCAGCAGTGAAGCGGTCGAGACCCAGTACTTC. This codes for CASSEAVETQYF.

V usage is TRBV5-4 and J usage is TRBJ2-5, with 13 bases lining up with TRBD2. The ends lost 4 bases at V and 5 bases at J; junction bases unmatched: 11. The CDR3 loop spans 17 amino acids. Germline assignment: CDR1 SGHNT and CDR2 YYREEE (reference sequence). CDR3: CASSPLAGGTKGETQYF. The CDR3 bases are TGTGCCAGCAGCCCACTAGCGGGGGGGACCAAGGGGGAGACCCAGTACTTC.

This clone occurred many times. The CDR3 sequence is CASSQRDSGYYEQYF. In DNA, the CDR3 is TGCGCCAGCAGCCAACGGGACAGCGGCTACTACGAGCAGTACTTC. This sequence joins TRBV4-1 and TRBJ2-7; 7 bases map to TRBD1. Germline V gene sequence: CDR1 MGHRA, CDR2 YSYEKL. The length of the CDR3 is 15 residues. V shed 2 bases and J 3 bases; nucleotides not matched to a gene: 7.

CDR3 DNA sequence: TGTGCCATCAGTGGGGGGACTAGCGGGGCCCCAGAGACCCAGTACTTC. The encoded protein is CAISGGTSGAPETQYF. This chain links TRBV10-3 with TRBJ2-5, with 13 bases that match TRBD2. Germline V CDR1 and CDR2: ENHRY, SYGVKD. This CDR3 has 16 residues. Losses at the gene ends were 4 bases for V and 4 bases for J; bases not matched to a gene: 6.

The chain couples TRBV7-8 to TRBJ2-1; 10 bases align to TRBD2. The CDR3 contains 15 residues. V dropped 7 bases and J dropped 9; count of bases not matched to a gene: 12. Germline CDR1 and CDR2: SGHVS and FQNEAQ. CDR3: CASNTLAGVGSEQFF. The CDR3 bases are TGTGCCAGCAACACTCTAGCGGGGGTCGGGAGTGAGCAGTTCTTC.

This clone has a handful of counts. This chain's CDR3 is CASSTTRDRGRGAFF. As DNA, the CDR3 is TGTGCCAGCAGCACGACAAGGGACAGAGGGCGGGGAGCTTTCTTT. V gene TRBV5-4 combines with J gene TRBJ1-1, with 7 bases that match TRBD1. CDR3 size: 15 residues. Germline values: CDR1 SGHNT, CDR2 YYREEE (reference sequence). The V and J ends lost 4 bases and 10 bases, in that order; junction bases with no gene match: 16. The full variable domain, in which reference TRBV5-4 and TRBJ1-1 provide the parts outside the CDR3, is ETGVTQSPTHLIKTRGQQVTLRCSSQSGHNTVSWYQQALGQGPQFIFQYYREEENGRGNFPPRFSGLQFPNYSSELNVNALELDDSALYLCASSTTRDRGRGAFFGQGTRLTVV.

Note on this clone: A junction end diverges from the germline sequence, so it may reflect a read error. CDR3 loop: CASSEAPLAFQVF. CDR3 nucleotide sequence: TGTGCCAGCAGTGAAGCGCCGCTGGCCTTTCAGGTCTTC. This chain links TRBV6-1 with TRBJ2-1; no clear D gene. Germline values: CDR1 MNHNS, CDR2 SASEGT. This CDR3 is 13 amino acids long.

The V call is TRBV19, the J call TRBJ1-2; possible D gene TRBD1, 6 bases. Germline assignment: CDR1 LNHDA and CDR2 SQIVND (reference sequence). V lost 5 bases and J 7 bases, leaving 20 bases between the germline ends. The CDR3 consists of 15 residues. DNA for the CDR3: TGTGCCAGTAGTCCCTTGGGGGGCCTGGATCTTGGCTACACCTTC. Amino acid sequence: CASSPLGGLDLGYTF.

This clone was seen a few times. This chain links TRBV2 with TRBJ1-1; D not resolved. Germline V CDR1 and CDR2: SNHLY, FYNNEI. The V gene lost 7 bases and the J gene lost 1 base, with 7 bases spanning the gap. This CDR3 comprises 12 residues. Here the CDR3 reads CASTQWNTEAFF. DNA for the CDR3: TGTGCCAGCACTCAATGGAACACTGAAGCTTTCTTT.

V usage is TRBV14 and J usage is TRBJ2-1; no definite D call. This CDR3 has 16 amino acids. Trimming took off 3 bases at V and 6 bases at J, with 18 bases between the two ends. The germline V gene encodes CDR1 SGHDN and CDR2 FVKESK. Here the CDR3 reads CASSQRGTARANEQFF. The CDR3 nucleotides read TGTGCCAGCAGCCAGCGCGGCACAGCCCGAGCCAATGAGCAGTTCTTC.

This clone was counted a single time. V gene TRBV11-2 combines with J gene TRBJ2-3, with D tentatively TRBD2 (7 bases). V lost 1 base and J lost 7, with 12 bases in between. CDR1 and CDR2 from the germline V gene are SGHAT and FQNNGV. The CDR3 spans 14 residues. CDR3 sequence reads: CASSLAGGANTQYF. The CDR3 DNA follows: TGTGCCAGCAGCTTAGCTGGGGGGGCGAATACGCAGTATTTT.

The chain is built from TRBV5-6 and TRBJ2-7, with D perhaps matching TRBD2 (5 bases). Germline CDR1 reads SGHDT; CDR2 reads YYEEEE. Trimming took 4 bases from V and 2 from J, leaving 10 bases between them. This CDR3 region has 13 residues. CDR3 coding DNA: TGTGCCAGCAGCCCGGGGATAACCTACGAGCAGTACTTC. This gives the protein CASSPGITYEQYF.

Ten or more counts support this clone. This rearrangement joins TRBV11-2 to TRBJ2-1; D unresolved. The germline V gene encodes CDR1 SGHAT and CDR2 FQNNGV. The CDR3 is 15 amino acids. With 3 bases removed from V and 1 base from J, the gap between germline ends came to 10 bases. In nucleotides, the CDR3 is TGTGCCAGCAGCTTTAAACGACCGTCCTACAATGAGCAGTTCTTC. Translated: CASSFKRPSYNEQFF.

J is TRBJ2-7 and V is TRBV28; D might be TRBD1 or TRBD2, each matching 6 bases. The CDR3 runs to 15 residues. Trimming removed 2 bases from V and 3 bases from J, with 14 bases in between. Germline V gene sequence: CDR1 MDHEN, CDR2 SYDVKM. CDR3 DNA: TGTGCCAGCAGTTTAGCGGGACAAAAATACTACGAGCAGTACTTC. Amino acid sequence: CASSLAGQKYYEQYF.

V and J are TRBV7-8 and TRBJ2-5; D ambiguous. The CDR3 covers 13 residues. V dropped 1 base and J dropped 5 bases, with 8 bases sitting between them. Germline V gene lookup returns CDR1 SGHVS and CDR2 FQNEAQ. The chain's CDR3 is CASSLDAWETQYF. CDR3 nucleotide sequence: TGTGCCAGCAGCTTAGATGCGTGGGAGACCCAGTACTTC.

This clone was seen many times. An end of the junction does not agree with germline; a read error may underlie this. This chain links TRBV7-9 with TRBJ1-6; D ambiguous. Germline values: CDR1 SEHNR, CDR2 FQNEAQ (reference sequence). This CDR3 has 13 residues. CDR3 region: CASSSEAGRNPRF. The CDR3 nucleotides are TGTGCCAGCAGCTCAGAAGCGGGCAGGAACCCTCGATTT. Combining the CDR3 with reference TRBV7-9 and TRBJ1-6 gives the whole variable domain DTGVSQNPRHKITKRGQNVTFRCDPISEHNRLYWYRQTLGQGPEFLTYFQNEAQLEKSRLLSDRFSAERPKGSFSTLEIQRTEQGDSAMYLCASSSEAGRNPRFGNGTRLTVT.

This clone has a handful of counts. The V and J genes are TRBV5-1 and TRBJ1-2; possibly TRBD1 for D (5 bases). Trimming removed 0 bases from V and 11 bases from J, with 17 bases in between. From germline, CDR1 is SGHRS and CDR2 YFSETQ. The CDR3 has 14 residues. CDR3 coding DNA: TGCGCCAGCAGCTTGGACACGGGCCCCAAGGGGTACACCTTC. This encodes CASSLDTGPKGYTF.